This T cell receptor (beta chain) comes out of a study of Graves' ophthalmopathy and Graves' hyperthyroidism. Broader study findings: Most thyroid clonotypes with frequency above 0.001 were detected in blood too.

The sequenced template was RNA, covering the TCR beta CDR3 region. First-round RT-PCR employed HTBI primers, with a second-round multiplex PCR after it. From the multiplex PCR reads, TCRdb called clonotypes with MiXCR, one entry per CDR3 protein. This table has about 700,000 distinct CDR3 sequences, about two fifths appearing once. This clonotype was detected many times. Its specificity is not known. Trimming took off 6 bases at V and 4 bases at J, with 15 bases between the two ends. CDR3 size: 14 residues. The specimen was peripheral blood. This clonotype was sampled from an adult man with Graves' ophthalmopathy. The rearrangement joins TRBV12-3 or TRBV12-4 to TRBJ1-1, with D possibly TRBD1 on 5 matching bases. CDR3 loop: CASSFRDRLTEAFF. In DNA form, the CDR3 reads TGTGCCAGCAGCTTCCGGGACCGCCTCACTGAAGCTTTCTTT.